What follows are 8 T cell receptor beta chains derived from one specimen sequenced in a study of shared clonotypes between healthy human individuals. Some clones are missing from TCRdb's copy, which holds only in-frame ones; the method was immunoSEQ multiplex PCR. This table holds approximately 2.5 million clones, under 95% found once. The material sequenced was naive CD4+ T cells from PBMCs. Noted subset: CD45RA+ positively selected. All receptors derive from a man aged 18 to 30 in good health. Some clones in this sample may be carry-over from other donors' samples.

The CDR3 bases are TGCGCCAGCAGCCGTGGGGACAGTACTGAAGCTTTCTTT. Encoded protein: CASSRGDSTEAFF. The chain couples TRBV5-1 to TRBJ1-1; the match to TRBD1 covers 7 bases. The CDR3 runs to 13 residues. Looked up from germline, CDR1 is SGHRS and CDR2 is YFSETQ. Germline trimming cut 4 bases from V and 5 bases from J; bases unmatched to any gene: 5.

The genes are TRBV5-3 and TRBJ2-5; D call uncertain. TRBV5-3 is identified as an open reading frame with a role that is uncertain. V was cut by 4 bases and J by 5 bases, with 12 bases left in between. CDR3 length: 13 residues. CDR3 in DNA: TGTGCCAGAAGCCCGTATGTGGGGGAGACCCAGTACTTC. This codes for CARSPYVGETQYF.

The V gene is TRBV9, the J gene TRBJ2-1; no reliable D call. V was shortened by 0 bases and J by 0 bases, with 7 bases between the two germline ends. CDR3 length: 15 amino acids. Germline lookup yields CDR1 SGDLS and CDR2 YYNGEE. CDR3 sequence (DNA): TGTGCCAGCAGCGTAGCGGTAAGCTCCTACAATGAGCAGTTCTTC. Amino acids: CASSVAVSSYNEQFF.

The rearrangement joins TRBV28 to TRBJ1-5; D perhaps matches TRBD1 (5 bases). In germline, CDR1 is MDHEN, CDR2 SYDVKM. This CDR3 has 16 amino acids. The V and J ends lost 6 bases and 1 base respectively, with 16 bases between them. CDR3 sequence reads: CASSRVGHASNQPQHF. The CDR3 region has the DNA TGTGCCAGCAGCCGAGTTGGACACGCCAGCAATCAGCCCCAGCATTTT.

This chain uses TRBV6-5 with TRBJ2-3; 7 bases map to TRBD1. Germline CDR1 and CDR2: MNHEY and SVGAGI. This CDR3 has 15 residues. V dropped 4 bases and J dropped 4; count of bases not matched to a gene: 8. In DNA, the CDR3 is TGTGCCAGCAGTTCGACAGGGTTCGAATCAGATACGCAGTATTTT. Its translation: CASSSTGFESDTQYF.

The chain employs TRBV28 and TRBJ1-1; possibly TRBD1 for D (5 bases). V lost 2 bases and J 1 base, leaving 14 bases between the germline ends. The CDR3 runs 16 residues. From germline, CDR1 is MDHEN and CDR2 SYDVKM. The CDR3 protein is CASSLRRGRGNTEAFF. The CDR3 nucleotides read TGTGCCAGCAGTTTAAGGCGGGGGAGAGGGAACACTGAAGCTTTCTTT.

The chain links TRBV2 to TRBJ1-1; D is possibly TRBD1 (5 bases). Germline V gives CDR1 SNHLY, CDR2 FYNNEI. With 7 bases removed from V and 1 base from J, the gap between germline ends came to 13 bases. This CDR3 comprises 14 residues. The DNA of the CDR3 is TGTGCCAGCACCTTCTCGACAGCGAACACTGAAGCTTTCTTT. Translated, it gives CASTFSTANTEAFF.

The chain is built from TRBV30 and TRBJ2-3; either TRBD1 or TRBD2 may fit D (5 bases each). Germline V lookup: CDR1 GTSNPN, CDR2 SVGIG (reference sequence). Between the trimmed V and J ends, which lost 4 bases and 2 bases, there was a span of 10 bases. The CDR3 has 13 residues. The chain's CDR3 is CAWTGAYTDTQYF. The CDR3 DNA follows: TGTGCCTGGACCGGGGCCTACACAGATACGCAGTATTTT.